Following are 28 T cell receptor beta chains from one sample sequenced in a study of blood T cell repertoires in COVID-19. Repertoires were generated with immunoSEQ multiplex PCR, while TCRdb's copy carries only in-frame clones and drops some. The table includes fewer than 350,000 clones, 81% detected once. The sample was peripheral blood. These receptors came from a woman aged 60-70 years with active or convalescent COVID-19.

The chain carries TRBV5-1 and TRBJ2-3, with D possibly TRBD2 on 6 matching bases. The CDR3 spans 17 residues. The germline V gene encodes CDR1 SGHRS and CDR2 YFSETQ. The V end lost 0 bases, the J end lost 4 bases, and 18 bases lay between the germline ends. CDR3 residues: CASSLGNSGDPADTQYF. The DNA for the CDR3 is TGCGCCAGCAGCTTGGGTAATTCGGGGGACCCCGCAGATACGCAGTATTTT.

The gene calls are TRBV4-1 and TRBJ1-4; D is uncertain. Germline-derived CDR1 and CDR2 are MGHRA and YSYEKL. The CDR3 length is 15 residues. V shed 1 base and J shed 5 bases, with 11 bases lying between them. The CDR3, as DNA: TGCGCCAGCAGCCAAGTCCCGGGGATGAATGAAAAACTGTTTTTT. Its protein product is CASSQVPGMNEKLFF.

This chain links TRBV11-2 with TRBJ1-1; 9 nucleotides align to TRBD1. CDR1 and CDR2 (germline): SGHAT, FQNNGV. This CDR3 comprises 15 residues. V shed 6 bases, J shed 7 bases, and the junction held 12 bases outside the gene matches. The CDR3 loop is CASSQIRTGEGEAFF. The CDR3 DNA sequence: TGTGCCAGCAGTCAGATAAGGACAGGGGAGGGTGAAGCTTTCTTT. Full variable domain (remainder filled in from reference TRBV11-2 and TRBJ1-1): EAGVAQSPRYKIIEKRQSVAFWCNPISGHATLYWYQQILGQGPKLLIQFQNNGVVDDSQLPKDRFSAERLKGVDSTLKIQPAKLEDSAVYLCASSQIRTGEGEAFFGQGTRLTVV.

J is TRBJ1-1 and V is TRBV12-3 or TRBV12-4; a weak D match, TRBD1 (5 bases). The CDR3 is 13 amino acids. Trimming shortened V by 10 bases and J by 7 bases, and 19 bases separated the two germline ends. The CDR3 DNA reads TGTGCCACTCGTCCTCAGGGATTTATTGAAGCTTTCTTT. Translated, it gives CATRPQGFIEAFF.

This chain uses TRBV11-1 with TRBJ2-3; 7 positions match TRBD2. The CDR3 has 15 residues. The ends lost 0 bases at V and 1 base at J; junction bases unmatched: 1. In germline, CDR1 is SGHAT, CDR2 FQDESV (reference sequence). CDR3 nucleotides: TGTGCCAGCAGCTTAGCAGGGAGGGGCACAGATACGCAGTATTTT. Translating gives CASSLAGRGTDTQYF.

The chain has TRBV27 and TRBJ1-6, with D perhaps matching TRBD1 (5 bases). This CDR3 spans 17 amino acids. Germline-derived CDR1 and CDR2 are MNHEY and SMNVEV (reference sequence). The V gene lost 5 bases and the J gene lost 5 bases, with 19 bases spanning the gap. In DNA, the CDR3 is TGTGCCAGCAGTCCCTGGGGCCCAATCCTAAATAATTCACCCCTCCACTTT. This gives the protein CASSPWGPILNNSPLHF.

This clone was counted a single time. This rearrangement joins TRBV7-9 to TRBJ1-3; 9 nucleotides line up with TRBD1. Looked up from germline, CDR1 is SEHNR and CDR2 is FQNEAQ (reference sequence). This CDR3 is built from 16 residues. The trim removed 5 bases at V and 0 bases at J, leaving 5 bases unmatched. Here the CDR3 reads CASSVQGAFSGNTIYF. DNA of the CDR3: TGTGCCAGCAGCGTACAGGGGGCGTTCTCTGGAAACACCATATATTTT.

The genes are TRBV12-3 or TRBV12-4 and TRBJ2-7, with D possibly matching TRBD2 (6 bases). The CDR3 extends over 13 amino acids. Trimming pared 7 bases from V and 0 bases from J, leaving 10 bases between. The CDR3 DNA is TGTGCCAGCACTCGGGGGTTCTCCTACGAGCAGTACTTC. Its protein is CASTRGFSYEQYF.

The chain uses TRBV29-1 and TRBJ1-1, with TRBD1 matching over 8 bases. Trimming at V came to 4 bases and at J to 4 bases, leaving 2 bases not matched to a gene. Germline CDR1 is SQVTM and CDR2 is ANQGSEA. This CDR3 comprises 12 residues. The CDR3 DNA reads TGCAGCGTTGGGACAGGGAGCACTGAAGCTTTCTTT. Translation: CSVGTGSTEAFF.

The chain employs TRBV12-5 and TRBJ1-1; D is unclear. The CDR3 consists of 11 residues. Looked up from germline, CDR1 is LGHNT and CDR2 is FRNRAP. V lost 1 base to trimming and J lost 8 bases, with 5 bases between them. The CDR3 DNA reads as TGTGCTAGTGGTTTGGGGCTGGAAGCTTTCTTT. It codes for CASGLGLEAFF.

The chain recombines TRBV19 with TRBJ1-5; 9 nucleotides match TRBD1. Germline loops: CDR1 LNHDA, CDR2 SQIVND (reference sequence). With 6 bases clipped from V and 5 bases from J, the junction kept 5 bases outside the gene matches. The CDR3 spans 14 residues. Here the CDR3 DNA reads TGTGCCAGTAGCCCGGGACAGGGCTATCAGCCCCAGCATTTT. This encodes CASSPGQGYQPQHF.

The chain uses TRBV2 and TRBJ2-5; 7 nucleotides agree with TRBD2. Looked up from germline, CDR1 is SNHLY and CDR2 is FYNNEI. The CDR3 runs to 10 residues. The CDR3 nucleotides read TGTGCGGCGGGGGAAGAGACCCAGTACTTC. It yields the protein CAAGEETQYF.

This chain connects TRBV10-3 to TRBJ2-7, with TRBD1 as a possible D gene (5 bases). Deletions cut 2 bases from V and 1 base from J, with 9 bases between. CDR3 length: 14 amino acids. Germline CDR1 and CDR2: ENHRY and SYGVKD. CDR3 loop: CAISETGLSYEQYF. CDR3 in DNA: TGTGCCATCAGTGAGACAGGTTTATCCTACGAGCAGTACTTC.

The chain employs TRBV9 and TRBJ1-5; 7 bases map to TRBD1. The CDR3 consists of 15 residues. J was trimmed by 3 bases and V by 0 bases; bases with no gene match: 3. Germline V gene lookup returns CDR1 SGDLS and CDR2 YYNGEE. This CDR3 reads CASSVGDRPNQPQHF. CDR3 bases: TGTGCCAGCAGCGTAGGGGACAGACCCAATCAGCCCCAGCATTTT.

This clone was seen a single time. This chain connects TRBV5-5 to TRBJ2-5; TRBD1 is a possible D gene (7 bases). Germline values: CDR1 SGHKS, CDR2 YYEKEE (reference sequence). Trimming removed 1 base from V and 4 bases from J, with 17 bases in between. CDR3 length: 16 amino acids. Here the CDR3 reads CASSLRVQGGLETQYF. In nucleotides, the CDR3 is TGTGCCAGCAGCTTGAGGGTGCAGGGGGGCTTAGAGACCCAGTACTTC. Full variable domain (rest looked up from reference TRBV5-5 and TRBJ2-5): DAGVTQSPTHLIKTRGQQVTLRCSPISGHKSVSWYQQVLGQGPQFIFQYYEKEERGRGNFPDRFSARQFPNYSSELNVNALLLGDSALYLCASSLRVQGGLETQYFGPGTRLLVL.

The rearrangement uses TRBV6-1 and TRBJ2-7, with D perhaps TRBD2 (5 bases). V lost 2 bases and J 7 bases, leaving 15 bases between the germline ends. The germline CDR1 and CDR2 sequences are MNHNS and SASEGT. This CDR3 comprises 14 residues. This CDR3 reads CASSEPTTTGEQYF. CDR3 nucleotide sequence: TGTGCCAGCAGTGAACCGACTACCACGGGGGAGCAGTACTTC.

The chain combines TRBV7-9 with TRBJ2-7; 8 nucleotides agree with TRBD1. This CDR3 comprises 13 residues. Germline lookup yields CDR1 SEHNR and CDR2 FQNEAQ (reference sequence). V gave up 8 bases and J gave up 3 bases; unmatched junction bases: 6. CDR3 protein: CASEDRAFYEQYF. The DNA of the CDR3 is TGTGCCAGCGAGGACAGGGCTTTCTACGAGCAGTACTTC.

The rearrangement joins TRBV7-2 to TRBJ2-1; 9 bases match TRBD2. Trimming removed 6 bases from V and 8 bases from J; junction bases left unmatched: 11. The CDR3 consists of 15 residues. Germline CDR1 reads SGHTA; CDR2 reads FQGNSA. CDR3 DNA sequence: TGTGCCAGCAGAGTGGGGCGGGGGGGCCGCGATGAGCAGTTCTTC. It yields the protein CASRVGRGGRDEQFF.

In regard to this clone: Other DNA sequences of this sample code for an identical CDR3. V and J are TRBV4-3 and TRBJ1-1; D is uncertain. The CDR3 sequence is 14 residues long. V lost 2 bases to trimming and J lost 1 base, with 8 bases between them. The germline CDR1 and CDR2 sequences are LGHNA and YSLEER. The CDR3 loop is CASSQSRGNTEAFF. CDR3 coding DNA: TGCGCCAGCAGCCAATCCCGCGGGAACACTGAAGCTTTCTTT.

This clone was counted a single time. The rearrangement joins TRBV4-3 to TRBJ1-1, with D hard to call. The CDR3 length is 14 residues. The germline V and J ends were trimmed by 4 bases and 0 bases, with 9 bases remaining between them. CDR1 and CDR2 (germline): LGHNA, YSLEER. The CDR3 DNA reads as TGCGCCAGCAGCCCTAGGCTGTTGAACACTGAAGCTTTCTTT. It is translated as CASSPRLLNTEAFF.

Only a few counts were recorded for this clone. V gene TRBV19 combines with J gene TRBJ1-1; the D gene is possibly TRBD1 (6 bases). Germline CDR1 LNHDA, CDR2 SQIVND (reference sequence). This CDR3 has 14 amino acids. Trimming took 5 bases from V and 5 from J, leaving 15 bases between them. This CDR3 reads CASSRAGVGTEAFF. The CDR3 nucleotides read TGTGCCAGTAGTCGCGCAGGGGTCGGGACTGAAGCTTTCTTT.

This clone was observed once. The chain combines TRBV11-3 with TRBJ2-7, with 11 bases matching TRBD1. The junction had 6 bases not matched to a gene; V was cut back by 5 bases and J by 3 bases. CDR1 SGHNT and CDR2 YENEEA come from the germline V gene. The CDR3 is made up of 15 amino acids. Here the CDR3 reads CASSSGQGAGYEQYF. CDR3 sequence (DNA): TGTGCCAGCAGCAGCGGACAGGGGGCCGGCTACGAGCAGTACTTC.

The CDR3 DNA follows: TGTGCCAGCAGCTTCGGACTAGCGGGAGAAGAGACCCAGTACTTC. Translated, it gives CASSFGLAGEETQYF. The rearrangement joins TRBV11-3 to TRBJ2-5; 13 bases are a match to TRBD2. Germline V gives CDR1 SGHNT, CDR2 YENEEA. This CDR3 is 15 amino acids long. V gave up 3 bases and J gave up 3 bases; unmatched junction bases: 1.

The V gene is TRBV7-2, the J gene TRBJ2-1; 7 bases align to TRBD1. Germline lookup yields CDR1 SGHTA and CDR2 FQGNSA. Germline trimming cut 6 bases from V and 5 bases from J; bases unmatched to any gene: 10. The CDR3 is 15 amino acids. Here the CDR3 reads CASSLRQGTNNEQFF. Written as DNA, the CDR3 is TGTGCCAGCAGTCTTCGACAGGGTACTAACAATGAGCAGTTCTTC. The variable domain in full, with the rest retrieved from reference TRBV7-2 and TRBJ2-1, is GAGVSQSPSNKVTEKGKDVELRCDPISGHTALYWYRQSLGQGLEFLIYFQGNSAPDKSGLPSDRFSAERTGGSVSTLTIQRTQQEDSAVYLCASSLRQGTNNEQFFGPGTRLTVL.

The rearrangement uses TRBV2 and TRBJ1-6; D is unclear. The CDR3 is 15 amino acids. The germline V gene encodes CDR1 SNHLY and CDR2 FYNNEI. Trimming pared 11 bases from V and 0 bases from J, leaving 14 bases between. The CDR3 DNA reads as TGTGCCGCAGCGCCGGGGAGCTCCTATAATTCACCCCTCCACTTT. This encodes CAAAPGSSYNSPLHF.

The chain links TRBV7-2 to TRBJ1-1, with unresolved D. Germline V gene sequence: CDR1 SGHTA, CDR2 FQGNSA. This CDR3 region has 15 residues. Trimming took off 4 bases at V and 6 bases at J, with 18 bases between the two ends. The CDR3 region is CASSYPTRGRAEAFF. In DNA, the CDR3 is TGTGCCAGCAGCTACCCGACTCGAGGGAGGGCTGAAGCTTTCTTT.

The chain is built from TRBV11-2 and TRBJ2-6, with 7 bases matching TRBD1. CDR3 length: 16 amino acids. The germline V gene has CDR1 SGHAT and CDR2 FQNNGV. V trimming: 5 bases; J trimming: 2 bases; junction bases outside the gene matches: 6. The CDR3 loop reads CASSPRQGPGANVLTF. The CDR3 DNA follows: TGTGCCAGCAGCCCCCGACAGGGCCCTGGGGCCAACGTCCTGACTTTC.

The gene calls are TRBV11-2 and TRBJ1-4, with D possibly TRBD1 on 5 matching bases. CDR3 length: 15 amino acids. With 4 bases removed from V and 8 bases from J, the gap between germline ends came to 17 bases. Germline CDR1 SGHAT, CDR2 FQNNGV. CDR3 loop: CASSWGGVRVEKLFF. The CDR3 coding sequence is TGTGCCAGCAGCTGGGGGGGGGTAAGAGTGGAAAAACTGTTTTTT.